A selection of T cell receptor beta chains follows, all from one sample in a study of T-cell memory formation after mild COVID-19. TCRdb used MiXCR to reprocess the 5' RACE reads, holding one entry per CDR3 protein. The sample lists about 410,000 distinct CDR3 sequences; around a quarter were seen once. Sequencing was carried out using PBMCs or a T cell subset sorted from them (not recorded which). The receptor set was obtained from an adult woman who had mild COVID-19 (a few samples of this study predate the infection). Cell type and time point are not known. The CDR3 runs from the conserved cysteine through the conserved F or W. Fields, in order: V gene, D gene, clone size, J gene, CDR3 protein, CDR3 DNA. A D gene is named only where the DNA matches it firmly. Size is stated for part of the rows, as once, few or many counts, or as a class when the clone is expanded.

V: TRBV5-1; D: .; size: .; J: TRBJ2-5; CDR3: CASSRSGPQETQYF; DNA: TGCGCCAGCAGCCGCAGCGGACCCCAAGAGACCCAGTACTTC
V: TRBV7-3; D: .; size: .; J: TRBJ1-6; CDR3: CASSLKTANSPLHF; DNA: TGTGCCAGCAGCTTAAAAACGGCTAATTCACCCCTCCACTTT
V: TRBV7-2; D: .; size: .; J: TRBJ1-1; CDR3: CASSLDVGTRAFF; DNA: TGTGCCAGCAGCTTAGATGTTGGGACACGGGCTTTCTTT
V: TRBV3-1; D: .; size: .; J: TRBJ2-5; CDR3: CASSLTEFVETQYF; DNA: TGTGCCAGCAGCCTGACAGAGTTTGTGGAGACCCAGTACTTC
V: TRBV19; D: .; size: few; J: TRBJ2-7; CDR3: CASSIGGGPTYEQYF; DNA: TGTGCCAGTAGTATTGGCGGGGGCCCTACCTACGAGCAGTACTTC
V: TRBV4-2; D: TRBD2; size: few; J: TRBJ2-1; CDR3: CASSPKLTSGRVYNEQFF; DNA: TGTGCCAGCAGCCCGAAACTGACTAGCGGGAGGGTATACAATGAGCAGTTCTTC
V: TRBV6-6; D: .; size: .; J: TRBJ2-7; CDR3: CASSHLTVGEQYF; DNA: TGTGCCAGCAGTCACCTAACAGTGGGAGAGCAGTACTTC
V: TRBV11-2; D: .; size: .; J: TRBJ1-2; CDR3: CASSPTLFYGYTF; DNA: TGTGCCAGCAGCCCCACTCTCTTCTATGGCTACACCTTC
V: TRBV29-1; D: TRBD1; size: .; J: TRBJ2-7; CDR3: CSVVGTESSYEQYF; DNA: TGCAGCGTTGTAGGGACAGAGAGCTCCTACGAGCAGTACTTC
V: TRBV10-3; D: TRBD2; size: few; J: TRBJ2-1; CDR3: CAISRTSGYNEQFF; DNA: TGTGCCATCAGTAGGACTAGCGGATACAATGAGCAGTTCTTC
V: TRBV12-3/TRBV12-4; D: TRBD2; size: .; J: TRBJ2-3; CDR3: CASSPGGDLDTQYF; DNA: TGTGCCAGCTCACCGGGAGGAGACCTAGATACGCAGTATTTT
V: TRBV4-3; D: .; size: .; J: TRBJ2-2; CDR3: CASSQEFLARNTGELFF; DNA: TGCGCCAGCAGCCAAGAGTTCCTAGCGCGGAACACCGGGGAGCTGTTTTTT
V: TRBV30; D: .; size: few; J: TRBJ1-2; CDR3: CAWSVWFGYTF; DNA: TGTGCCTGGAGTGTATGGTTCGGCTACACCTTC
V: TRBV4-3; D: .; size: .; J: TRBJ1-2; CDR3: CASSQVTGKGYGYTF; DNA: TGCGCCAGCAGCCAAGTCACCGGGAAGGGGTATGGCTACACCTTC
V: TRBV7-8; D: TRBD2; size: .; J: TRBJ2-3; CDR3: CASSFGGAWPDTQYF; DNA: TGTGCCAGCAGCTTCGGGGGGGCCTGGCCAGATACGCAGTATTTT
V: TRBV7-9; D: .; size: few; J: TRBJ1-5; CDR3: CASSFNWNQPQHF; DNA: TGTGCCAGCAGCTTCAACTGGAATCAGCCCCAGCATTTT
V: TRBV24-1; D: TRBD1; size: .; J: TRBJ2-2; CDR3: CATSDLGDSGNTGELFF; DNA: TGTGCCACCAGTGATTTGGGGGACAGCGGCAACACCGGGGAGCTGTTTTTT
V: TRBV6-6; D: TRBD1; size: .; J: TRBJ2-5; CDR3: CASKTGGAETQYF; DNA: TGTGCCAGCAAGACAGGGGGAGCAGAGACCCAGTACTTC
V: TRBV4-2; D: .; size: few; J: TRBJ2-7; CDR3: CASSRRRAPDGSYEQYF; DNA: TGTGCCAGCAGCCGACGGAGGGCCCCGGATGGCTCCTACGAGCAGTACTTC
V: TRBV12-3/TRBV12-4; D: .; size: .; J: TRBJ1-5; CDR3: CASSFKQGQPQHF; DNA: TGTGCCAGCAGTTTCAAACAGGGTCAGCCCCAGCATTTT
V: TRBV29-1; D: .; size: .; J: TRBJ2-3; CDR3: CSVGTRIGSQYF; DNA: TGCAGCGTCGGGACCCGAATTGGGTCGCAGTATTTT
V: TRBV7-8; D: TRBD1; size: .; J: TRBJ1-5; CDR3: CASSLGDRGRFNQPQHF; DNA: TGTGCCAGCAGCTTAGGGGACAGGGGCCGCTTCAATCAGCCCCAGCATTTT
V: TRBV9; D: .; size: .; J: TRBJ2-3; CDR3: CASSVLASRALSTDTQYF; DNA: TGTGCCAGCAGCGTCCTCGCCTCCCGGGCCCTAAGCACAGATACGCAGTATTTT
V: TRBV7-9; D: .; size: .; J: TRBJ2-7; CDR3: CASSPQQAASSYQYF; DNA: TGTGCCAGCAGCCCCCAGCAGGCCGCGAGCTCCTACCAGTACTTC
V: TRBV20-1; D: .; size: .; J: TRBJ2-3; CDR3: CSARASDTQYF; DNA: TGCAGTGCTAGAGCTTCCGATACGCAGTATTTT
V: TRBV7-2; D: .; size: .; J: TRBJ1-1; CDR3: CASASRGAPEAFF; DNA: TGTGCCAGCGCATCAAGGGGGGCGCCCGAAGCTTTCTTT
V: TRBV30; D: TRBD2; size: .; J: TRBJ2-5; CDR3: CAWSRGLAGVQETQYF; DNA: TGTGCCTGGAGTCGAGGACTAGCGGGAGTTCAAGAGACCCAGTACTTC
V: TRBV3-1; D: .; size: .; J: TRBJ1-2; CDR3: CASSQDAGLDGYTF; DNA: TGTGCCAGCAGCCAAGACGCAGGTTTGGATGGCTACACCTTC
V: TRBV7-9; D: .; size: .; J: TRBJ2-1; CDR3: CASSPTWGYEQFF; DNA: TGTGCCAGCAGCCCCACGTGGGGGTATGAGCAGTTCTTC
V: TRBV7-9; D: .; size: .; J: TRBJ2-7; CDR3: CASSSHGGTPYEQYF; DNA: TGTGCCAGCAGCTCCCATGGGGGCACTCCGTACGAGCAGTACTTC
V: TRBV7-3; D: .; size: .; J: TRBJ2-6; CDR3: CASSRQARPTISGANVLTF; DNA: TGTGCCAGCAGCCGCCAGGCCAGGCCGACCATTTCTGGGGCCAACGTCCTGACTTTC
V: TRBV12-3/TRBV12-4; D: .; size: few; J: TRBJ1-1; CDR3: CASSFPGNTEAFF; DNA: TGTGCCAGCAGTTTCCCGGGGAACACTGAAGCTTTCTTT
V: TRBV7-9; D: .; size: few; J: TRBJ2-1; CDR3: CASSLGPGDNEQFF; DNA: TGTGCCAGCAGCTTAGGACCGGGGGACAATGAGCAGTTCTTC
V: TRBV29-1; D: .; size: few; J: TRBJ1-1; CDR3: CSVGGKNTEAFF; DNA: TGCAGCGTTGGGGGGAAGAACACTGAAGCTTTCTTT
V: TRBV24-1; D: TRBD2; size: .; J: TRBJ2-7; CDR3: CATSDGGLPYEQYF; DNA: TGTGCCACCAGTGATGGGGGACTACCCTACGAGCAGTACTTC
V: TRBV12-3/TRBV12-4; D: TRBD1; size: .; J: TRBJ2-5; CDR3: CASSYGTGRQETQYF; DNA: TGTGCCAGCAGTTACGGGACAGGGAGGCAAGAGACCCAGTACTTC
V: TRBV7-2; D: .; size: few; J: TRBJ2-7; CDR3: CASSLAGEGEQYF; DNA: TGTGCCAGCAGCTTAGCGGGAGAAGGCGAGCAGTACTTC
V: TRBV12-3/TRBV12-4; D: .; size: few; J: TRBJ1-1; CDR3: CASSLGTVAFF; DNA: TGTGCCAGCAGTTTAGGGACGGTGGCTTTCTTT
V: TRBV10-3; D: TRBD1; size: few; J: TRBJ2-3; CDR3: CAISEGGQGRDTQYF; DNA: TGTGCCATCAGTGAGGGGGGACAGGGACGAGATACGCAGTATTTT
V: TRBV6-1; D: TRBD1; size: few; J: TRBJ2-2; CDR3: CASSQPRDRVMGGELFF; DNA: TGTGCCAGCAGCCAGCCACGGGACAGGGTTATGGGCGGGGAGCTGTTTTTT
V: TRBV12-3/TRBV12-4; D: .; size: .; J: TRBJ1-6; CDR3: CASSFSSPLHF; DNA: TGTGCCAGCAGCTTTAGTTCACCCCTCCACTTT
V: TRBV5-6; D: .; size: few; J: TRBJ2-3; CDR3: CASSSVGTSQYF; DNA: TGTGCCAGCAGCAGTGTCGGGACCTCGCAGTATTTT
V: TRBV7-8; D: TRBD1; size: .; J: TRBJ2-7; CDR3: CASSQGQGYATEQYF; DNA: TGTGCCAGCAGCCAGGGACAGGGATACGCTACGGAGCAGTACTTC
V: TRBV10-3; D: .; size: .; J: TRBJ2-5; CDR3: CAISESTIETQYF; DNA: TGTGCCATCAGTGAGTCTACTATAGAGACCCAGTACTTC
V: TRBV7-9; D: TRBD2; size: .; J: TRBJ2-3; CDR3: CASSFQRGGLDTQYF; DNA: TGTGCCAGCAGCTTCCAGCGGGGGGGCCTCGATACGCAGTATTTT
V: TRBV5-6; D: .; size: .; J: TRBJ2-5; CDR3: CASSLLGAGETQYF; DNA: TGTGCCAGCAGCTTGCTAGGCGCCGGGGAGACCCAGTACTTC
V: TRBV6-1; D: .; size: few; J: TRBJ2-1; CDR3: CASEAQGYNEQFF; DNA: TGTGCCAGCGAAGCTCAGGGCTACAATGAGCAGTTCTTC
V: TRBV12-3/TRBV12-4; D: .; size: .; J: TRBJ1-5; CDR3: CASSPWAVSNQPQHF; DNA: TGTGCCAGCAGCCCGTGGGCGGTTAGCAATCAGCCCCAGCATTTT
V: TRBV9; D: TRBD1; size: .; J: TRBJ2-5; CDR3: CASSSHRGPAGETQYF; DNA: TGTGCCAGCAGCTCACACAGGGGCCCAGCCGGAGAGACCCAGTACTTC
V: TRBV7-9; D: TRBD2; size: .; J: TRBJ2-1; CDR3: CASTTSGGSYNEQFF; DNA: TGTGCCAGCACCACTAGCGGAGGCTCCTACAATGAGCAGTTCTTC
V: TRBV12-3/TRBV12-4; D: .; size: .; J: TRBJ1-2; CDR3: CASSPTGQRKYGYTF; DNA: TGTGCCAGCAGTCCCACAGGACAGAGAAAATATGGCTACACCTTC
V: TRBV4-2; D: .; size: few; J: TRBJ1-1; CDR3: CASSQADDYRWVTEAFF; DNA: TGTGCCAGCAGCCAAGCAGACGACTACAGGTGGGTCACTGAAGCTTTCTTT
V: TRBV10-3; D: TRBD1; size: .; J: TRBJ1-2; CDR3: CAIRKTGTGNGYTF; DNA: TGTGCCATCAGAAAAACCGGGACAGGGAATGGCTACACCTTC
V: TRBV5-1; D: TRBD1; size: few; J: TRBJ2-1; CDR3: CASSLASTGNEQFF; DNA: TGCGCCAGCAGCTTGGCGTCGACAGGGAATGAGCAGTTCTTC
V: TRBV3-1; D: .; size: many; J: TRBJ2-5; CDR3: CASSPPRPRETQYF; DNA: TGTGCCAGCAGCCCCCCCCGTCCCAGGGAGACCCAGTACTTC
V: TRBV5-6; D: TRBD1; size: few; J: TRBJ1-2; CDR3: CASSLNHRGPGNYGYTF; DNA: TGTGCCAGCAGCTTGAATCACAGGGGGCCTGGCAACTATGGCTACACCTTC
V: TRBV4-1; D: .; size: .; J: TRBJ1-1; CDR3: CASSQDLGVNTEAFF; DNA: TGCGCCAGCAGCCAAGATCTCGGGGTGAACACTGAAGCTTTCTTT